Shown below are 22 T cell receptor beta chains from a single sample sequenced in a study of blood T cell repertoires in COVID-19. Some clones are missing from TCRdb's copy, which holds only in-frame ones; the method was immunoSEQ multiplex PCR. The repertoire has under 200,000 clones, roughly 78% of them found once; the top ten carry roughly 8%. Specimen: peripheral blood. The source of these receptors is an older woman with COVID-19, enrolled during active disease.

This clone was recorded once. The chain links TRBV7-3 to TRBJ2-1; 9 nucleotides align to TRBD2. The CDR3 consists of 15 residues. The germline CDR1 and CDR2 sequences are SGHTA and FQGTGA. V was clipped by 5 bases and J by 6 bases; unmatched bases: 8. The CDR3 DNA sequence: TGTGCCAGCAGCGTCCATAGCGGGGGCCTCAATGAGCAGTTCTTC. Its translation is CASSVHSGGLNEQFF.

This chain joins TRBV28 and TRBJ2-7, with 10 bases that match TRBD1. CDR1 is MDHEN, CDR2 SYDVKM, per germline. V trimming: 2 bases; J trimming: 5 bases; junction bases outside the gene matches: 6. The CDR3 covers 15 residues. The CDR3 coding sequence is TGTGCCAGCAGTTTAGGGGGACAGGGGATCGACGAGCAGTACTTC. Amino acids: CASSLGGQGIDEQYF.

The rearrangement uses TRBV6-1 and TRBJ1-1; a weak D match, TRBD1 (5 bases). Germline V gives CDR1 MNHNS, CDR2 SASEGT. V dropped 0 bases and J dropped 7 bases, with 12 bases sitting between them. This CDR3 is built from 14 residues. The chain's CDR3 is CASSEAVRVGEAFF. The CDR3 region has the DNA TGTGCCAGCAGTGAAGCGGTCAGGGTCGGTGAAGCTTTCTTT.

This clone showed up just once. Here the CDR3 reads CASSLGTGTGNTIYF. CDR3 in DNA: TGTGCCAGTAGTCTCGGGACAGGGACTGGAAACACCATATATTTT. The V and J genes are TRBV19 and TRBJ1-3; 9 bases align to TRBD1. The V and J ends lost 5 bases and 2 bases, in that order; junction bases with no gene match: 4. The germline V gene has CDR1 LNHDA and CDR2 SQIVND (reference sequence). The CDR3 covers 15 residues.

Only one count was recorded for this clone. CDR3 residues: CASSTGTSGANEQFF. The CDR3 DNA sequence: TGTGCCAGTAGTACCGGGACTAGCGGGGCCAATGAGCAGTTCTTC. The rearrangement uses TRBV19 and TRBJ2-1; TRBD2 agrees at 13 bases. After removal of 4 bases from V and 6 bases from J, the junction contained 3 bases not matched to a gene. Germline V CDR1 and CDR2: LNHDA, SQIVND (reference sequence). This CDR3 region has 15 residues.

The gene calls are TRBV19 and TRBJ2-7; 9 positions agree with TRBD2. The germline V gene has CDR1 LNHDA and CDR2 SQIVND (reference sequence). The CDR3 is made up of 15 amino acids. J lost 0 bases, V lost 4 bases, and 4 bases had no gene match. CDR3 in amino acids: CASSSPSGISYEQYF. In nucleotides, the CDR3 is TGTGCCAGTAGTAGTCCTAGCGGGATCTCCTACGAGCAGTACTTC.

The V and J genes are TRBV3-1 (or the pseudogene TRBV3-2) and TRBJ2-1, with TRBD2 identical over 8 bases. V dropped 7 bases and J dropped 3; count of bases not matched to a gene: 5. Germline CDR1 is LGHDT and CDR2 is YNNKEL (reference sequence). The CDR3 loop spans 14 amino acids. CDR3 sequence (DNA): TGTGCCAGCACCCTTAGCGGGAACTACAATGAGCAGTTCTTC. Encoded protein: CASTLSGNYNEQFF.

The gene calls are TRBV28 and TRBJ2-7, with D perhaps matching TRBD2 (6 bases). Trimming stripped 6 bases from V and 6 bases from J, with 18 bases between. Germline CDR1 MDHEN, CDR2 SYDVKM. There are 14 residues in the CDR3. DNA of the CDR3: TGTGCCAGCAGCGGGAGTCCCCCCGTTGGCGAGCAGTACTTC. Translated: CASSGSPPVGEQYF.

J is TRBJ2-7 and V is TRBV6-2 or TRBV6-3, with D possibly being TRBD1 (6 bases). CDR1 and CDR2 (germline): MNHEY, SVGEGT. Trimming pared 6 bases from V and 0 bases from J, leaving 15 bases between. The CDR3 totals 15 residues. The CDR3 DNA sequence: TGTGCCAGCAGCCCACAGGGCCTAAGCTCCTACGAGCAGTACGTC. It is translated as CASSPQGLSSYEQYV.

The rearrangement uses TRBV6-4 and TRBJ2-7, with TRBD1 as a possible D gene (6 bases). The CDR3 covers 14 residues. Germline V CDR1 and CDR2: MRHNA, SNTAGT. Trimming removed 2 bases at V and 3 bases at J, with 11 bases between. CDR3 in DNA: TGTGCCAGCAGTGACACGCAGGGGAGCTACGAGCAGTACGTC. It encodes CASSDTQGSYEQYV.

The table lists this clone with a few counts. The CDR3 sequence is CASSLDSSGNTIYF. The CDR3 bases are TGTGCCAGCAGCTTGGACAGCTCTGGAAACACCATATATTTT. The chain has TRBV5-4 and TRBJ1-3, with no clear D. The ends were cut back, 0 bases at V and 0 bases at J, with 4 bases in the middle. The CDR3 contains 14 residues. Germline-derived CDR1 and CDR2 are SGHNT and YYREEE (reference sequence).

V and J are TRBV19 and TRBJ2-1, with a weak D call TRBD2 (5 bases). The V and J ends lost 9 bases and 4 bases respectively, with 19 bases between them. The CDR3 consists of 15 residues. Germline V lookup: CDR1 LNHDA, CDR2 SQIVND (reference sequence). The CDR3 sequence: CASAGTGKIYNEQFF. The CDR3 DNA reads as TGTGCCAGCGCGGGCACGGGAAAAATATACAATGAGCAGTTCTTC.

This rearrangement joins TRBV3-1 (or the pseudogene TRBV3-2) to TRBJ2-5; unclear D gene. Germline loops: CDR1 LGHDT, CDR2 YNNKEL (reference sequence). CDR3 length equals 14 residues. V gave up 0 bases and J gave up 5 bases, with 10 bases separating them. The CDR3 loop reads CASSQETRSETQYF. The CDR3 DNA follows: TGTGCCAGCAGCCAAGAGACGCGGTCGGAGACCCAGTACTTC.

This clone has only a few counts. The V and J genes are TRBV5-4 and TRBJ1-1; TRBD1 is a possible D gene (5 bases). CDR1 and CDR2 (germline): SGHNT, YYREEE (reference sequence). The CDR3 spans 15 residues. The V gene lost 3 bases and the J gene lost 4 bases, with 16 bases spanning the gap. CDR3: CASSSTPTETTEAFF. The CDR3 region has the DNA TGTGCCAGCAGCTCGACCCCGACAGAGACCACTGAAGCTTTCTTT.

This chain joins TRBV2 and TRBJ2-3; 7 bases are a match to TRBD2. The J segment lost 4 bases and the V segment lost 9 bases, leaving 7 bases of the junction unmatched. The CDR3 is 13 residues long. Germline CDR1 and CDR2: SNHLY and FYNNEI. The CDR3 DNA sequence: TGTGCCAGTGGGGGGGAGGTGGCAGATACGCAGTATTTT. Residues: CASGGEVADTQYF. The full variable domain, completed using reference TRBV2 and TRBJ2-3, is EPEVTQTPSHQVTQMGQEVILRCVPISNHLYFYWYRQILGQKVEFLVSFYNNEISEKSEIFDDQFSVERPDGSNFTLKIRSTKLEDSAMYFCASGGEVADTQYFGPGTRLTVL.

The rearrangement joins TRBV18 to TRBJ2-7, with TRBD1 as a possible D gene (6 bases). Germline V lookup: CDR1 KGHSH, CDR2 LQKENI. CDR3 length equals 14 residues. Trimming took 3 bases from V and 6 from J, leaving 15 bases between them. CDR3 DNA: TGTGCCAGCTCACCTGGTGCAGGGGACGGCGAGCAGTACGTC. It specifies CASSPGAGDGEQYV.

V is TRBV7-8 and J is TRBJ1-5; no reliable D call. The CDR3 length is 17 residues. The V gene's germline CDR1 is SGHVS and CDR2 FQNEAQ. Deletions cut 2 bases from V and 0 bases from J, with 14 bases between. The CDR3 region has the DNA TGTGCCAGCAGCTTATTTTACAGTCCGTATAGCAATCAGCCCCAGCATTTT. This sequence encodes CASSLFYSPYSNQPQHF.

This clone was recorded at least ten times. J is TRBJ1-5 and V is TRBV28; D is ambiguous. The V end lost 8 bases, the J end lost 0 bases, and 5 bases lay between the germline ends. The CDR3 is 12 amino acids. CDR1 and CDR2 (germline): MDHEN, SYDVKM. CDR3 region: CASRGSNQPQHF. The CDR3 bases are TGTGCCAGCCGGGGTAGCAATCAGCCCCAGCATTTT.

CDR3 residues: CASSEASQNYNEQFF. The CDR3 nucleotides read TGTGCCAGCAGTGAAGCGTCGCAGAACTACAATGAGCAGTTCTTC. V and J are TRBV6-1 and TRBJ2-1; D call uncertain. CDR1 is MNHNS, CDR2 SASEGT, per germline. The CDR3 length is 15 residues. V shed 0 bases and J shed 3 bases, with 9 bases lying between them.

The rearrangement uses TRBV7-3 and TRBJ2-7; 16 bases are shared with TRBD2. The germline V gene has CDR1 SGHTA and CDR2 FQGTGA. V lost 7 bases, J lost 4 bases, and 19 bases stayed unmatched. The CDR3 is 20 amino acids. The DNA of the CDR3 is TGTGCCAGCACCCCCATCGAGGGGACTAGCGGGAGGGTGGGAGCTTACGAGCAGTACTTC. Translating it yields CASTPIEGTSGRVGAYEQYF.

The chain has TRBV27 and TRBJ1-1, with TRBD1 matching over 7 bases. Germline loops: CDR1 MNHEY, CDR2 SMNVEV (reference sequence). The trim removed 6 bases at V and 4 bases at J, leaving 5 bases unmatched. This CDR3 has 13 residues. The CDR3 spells CASRRQGGTEAFF. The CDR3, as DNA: TGTGCCAGCAGGAGACAGGGTGGCACTGAAGCTTTCTTT.

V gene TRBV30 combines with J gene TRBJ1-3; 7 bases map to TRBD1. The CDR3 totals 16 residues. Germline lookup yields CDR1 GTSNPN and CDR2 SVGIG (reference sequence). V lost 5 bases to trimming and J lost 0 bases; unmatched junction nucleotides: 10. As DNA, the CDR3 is TGTGCCTGGGATGAAAAGGGGGCACGCTCTGGAAACACCATATATTTT. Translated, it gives CAWDEKGARSGNTIYF.